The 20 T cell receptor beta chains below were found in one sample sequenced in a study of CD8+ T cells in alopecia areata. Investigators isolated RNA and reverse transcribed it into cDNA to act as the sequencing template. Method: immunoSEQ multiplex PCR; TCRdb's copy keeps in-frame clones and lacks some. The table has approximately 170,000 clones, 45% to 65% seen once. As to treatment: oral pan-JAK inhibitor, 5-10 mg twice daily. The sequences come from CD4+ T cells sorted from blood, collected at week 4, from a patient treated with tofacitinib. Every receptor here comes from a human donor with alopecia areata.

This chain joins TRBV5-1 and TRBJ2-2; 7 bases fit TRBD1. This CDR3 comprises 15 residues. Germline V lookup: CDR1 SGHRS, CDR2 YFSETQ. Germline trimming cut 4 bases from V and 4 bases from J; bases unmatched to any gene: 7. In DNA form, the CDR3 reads TGCGCCAGCAGCCTTGACAGGGCGGTCACCGGGGAGCTGTTTTTT. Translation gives CASSLDRAVTGELFF.

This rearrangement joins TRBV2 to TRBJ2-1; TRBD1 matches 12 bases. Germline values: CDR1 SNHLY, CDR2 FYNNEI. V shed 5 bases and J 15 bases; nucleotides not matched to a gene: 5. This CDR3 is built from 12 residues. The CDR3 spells CASSRDRGQGFF. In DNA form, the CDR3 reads TGTGCCAGCAGTCGGGACAGGGGGCAGGGGTTCTTC.

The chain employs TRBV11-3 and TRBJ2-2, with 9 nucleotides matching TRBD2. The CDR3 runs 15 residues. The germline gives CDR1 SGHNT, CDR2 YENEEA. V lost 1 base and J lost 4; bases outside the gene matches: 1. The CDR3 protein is CASSLVAGATGELFF. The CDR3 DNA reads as TGTGCCAGCAGCTTAGTAGCGGGAGCCACCGGGGAGCTGTTTTTT. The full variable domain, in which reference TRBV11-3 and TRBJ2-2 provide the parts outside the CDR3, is EAGVVQSPRYKIIEKKQPVAFWCNPISGHNTLYWYLQNLGQGPELLIRYENEEAVDDSQLPKDRFSAERLKGVDSTLKIQPAELGDSAVYLCASSLVAGATGELFFGEGSRLTVL.

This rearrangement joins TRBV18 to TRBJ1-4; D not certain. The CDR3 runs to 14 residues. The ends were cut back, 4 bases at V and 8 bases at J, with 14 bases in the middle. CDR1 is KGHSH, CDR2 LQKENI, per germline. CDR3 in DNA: TGTGCCAGCTCACGAGGGAGCGGCGGGGAAAAACTGTTTTTT. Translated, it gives CASSRGSGGEKLFF. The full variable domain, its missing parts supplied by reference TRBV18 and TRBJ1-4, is NAGVMQNPRHLVRRRGQEARLRCSPMKGHSHVYWYRQLPEEGLKFMVYLQKENIIDESGMPKERFSAEFPKEGPSILRIQQVVRGDSAAYFCASSRGSGGEKLFFGSGTQLSVL.

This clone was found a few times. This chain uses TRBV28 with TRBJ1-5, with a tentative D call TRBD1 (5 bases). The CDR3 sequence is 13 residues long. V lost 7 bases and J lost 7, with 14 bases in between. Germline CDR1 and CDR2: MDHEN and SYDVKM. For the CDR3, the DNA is TGTGCCAGCACCAGAGGGGTTCGGCAGCCCCAGCATTTT. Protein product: CASTRGVRQPQHF.

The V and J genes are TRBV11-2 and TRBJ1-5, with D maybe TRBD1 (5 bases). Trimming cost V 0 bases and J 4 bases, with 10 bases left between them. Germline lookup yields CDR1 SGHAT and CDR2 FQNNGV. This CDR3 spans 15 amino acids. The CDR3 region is CASSLDARGNQPQHF. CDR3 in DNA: TGTGCCAGCAGCTTAGACGCGAGGGGAAATCAGCCCCAGCATTTT.

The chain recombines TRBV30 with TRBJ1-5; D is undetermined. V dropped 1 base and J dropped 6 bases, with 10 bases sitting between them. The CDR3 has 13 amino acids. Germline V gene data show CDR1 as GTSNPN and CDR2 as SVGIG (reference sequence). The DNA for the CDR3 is TGTGCCTGGAGTGCTGAGGGCTCTCAGCCCCAGCATTTT. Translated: CAWSAEGSQPQHF. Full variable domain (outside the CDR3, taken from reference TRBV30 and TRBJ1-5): SQTIHQWPATLVQPVGSPLSLECTVEGTSNPNLYWYRQAAGRGLQLLFYSVGIGQISSEVPQNLSASRPQDRQFILSSKKLLLSDSGFYLCAWSAEGSQPQHFGDGTRLSIL.

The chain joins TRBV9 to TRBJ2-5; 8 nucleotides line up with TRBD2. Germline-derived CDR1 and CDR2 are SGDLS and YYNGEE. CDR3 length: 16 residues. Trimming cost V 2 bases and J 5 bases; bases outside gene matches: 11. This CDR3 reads CASSVRGLGGSETQYF. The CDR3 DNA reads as TGTGCCAGCAGCGTTAGGGGACTAGGGGGATCGGAGACCCAGTACTTC.

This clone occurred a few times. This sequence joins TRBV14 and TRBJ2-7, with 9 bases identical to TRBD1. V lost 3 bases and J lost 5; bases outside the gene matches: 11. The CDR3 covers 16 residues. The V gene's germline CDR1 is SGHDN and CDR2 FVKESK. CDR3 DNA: TGTGCCAGCAGCCATCTGATTTATGGGACAGGGAACGAGCAGTACTTC. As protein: CASSHLIYGTGNEQYF.

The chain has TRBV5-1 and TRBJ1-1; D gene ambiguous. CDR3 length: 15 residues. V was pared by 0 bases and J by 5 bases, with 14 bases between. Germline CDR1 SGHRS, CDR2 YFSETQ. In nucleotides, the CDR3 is TGCGCCAGCAGCTTGGCCGGTCCGGGGAATACTGAAGCTTTCTTT. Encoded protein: CASSLAGPGNTEAFF.

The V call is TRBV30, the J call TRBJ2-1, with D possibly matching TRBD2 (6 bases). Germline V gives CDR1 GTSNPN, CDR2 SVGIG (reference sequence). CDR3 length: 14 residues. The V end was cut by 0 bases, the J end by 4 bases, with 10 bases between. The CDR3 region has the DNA TGTGCCTGGAGTGTAACCCGGGGGTACAATGAGCAGTTCTTC. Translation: CAWSVTRGYNEQFF.

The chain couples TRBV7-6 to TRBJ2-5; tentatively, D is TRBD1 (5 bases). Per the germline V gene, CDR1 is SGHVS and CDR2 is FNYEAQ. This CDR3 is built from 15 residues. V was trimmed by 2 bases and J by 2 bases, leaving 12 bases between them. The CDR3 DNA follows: TGTGCCAGCAGCTTAATGTCCCAGGGACAAGAGACCCAGTACTTC. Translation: CASSLMSQGQETQYF.

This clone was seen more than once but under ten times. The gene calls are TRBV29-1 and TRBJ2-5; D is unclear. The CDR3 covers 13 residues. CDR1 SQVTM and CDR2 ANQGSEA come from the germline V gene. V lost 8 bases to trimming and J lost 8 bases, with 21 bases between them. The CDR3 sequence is CSSWAGGRDTQYF. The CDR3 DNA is TGCAGCTCGTGGGCCGGTGGTAGAGACACCCAGTACTTC.

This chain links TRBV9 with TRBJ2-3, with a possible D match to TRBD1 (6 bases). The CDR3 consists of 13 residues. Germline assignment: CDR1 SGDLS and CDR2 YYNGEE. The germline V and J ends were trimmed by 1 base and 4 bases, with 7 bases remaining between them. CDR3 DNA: TGTGCCAGCAGCGTACAGGGGCCAGATACGCAGTATTTT. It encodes CASSVQGPDTQYF.

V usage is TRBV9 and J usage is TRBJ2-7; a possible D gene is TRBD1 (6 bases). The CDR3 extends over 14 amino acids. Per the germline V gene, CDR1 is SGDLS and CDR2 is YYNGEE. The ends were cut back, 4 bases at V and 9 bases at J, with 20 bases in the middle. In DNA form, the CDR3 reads TGTGCCAGCAGCAACGGCAACTTCCGGGACATGCAGTACTTC. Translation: CASSNGNFRDMQYF.

The CDR3, as DNA: TGTGCCAGCAGTTTTCTACGTTTCGACATTCAGTACTTC. Translating it yields CASSFLRFDIQYF. The V and J genes are TRBV6-6 and TRBJ2-4, with no clear D. V lost 4 bases and J lost 8, with 12 bases in between. This CDR3 contains 13 residues. Per the germline V gene, CDR1 is MNHNY and CDR2 is SVGAGI (reference sequence).

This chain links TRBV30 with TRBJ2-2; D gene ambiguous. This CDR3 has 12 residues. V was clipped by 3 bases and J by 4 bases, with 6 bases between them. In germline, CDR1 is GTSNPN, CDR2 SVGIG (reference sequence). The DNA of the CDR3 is TGTGCCTGGAGACCGGGCACCGGGGAGCTGTTTTTT. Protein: CAWRPGTGELFF. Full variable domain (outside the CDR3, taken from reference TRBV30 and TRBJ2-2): SQTIHQWPATLVQPVGSPLSLECTVEGTSNPNLYWYRQAAGRGLQLLFYSVGIGQISSEVPQNLSASRPQDRQFILSSKKLLLSDSGFYLCAWRPGTGELFFGEGSRLTVL.

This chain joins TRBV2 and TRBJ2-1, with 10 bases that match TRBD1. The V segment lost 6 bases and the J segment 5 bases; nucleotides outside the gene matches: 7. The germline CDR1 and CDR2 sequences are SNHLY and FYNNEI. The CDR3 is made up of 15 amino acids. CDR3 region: CASSWDRGGDNEQFF. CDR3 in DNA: TGTGCCAGCAGCTGGGACAGGGGTGGTGACAATGAGCAGTTCTTC.

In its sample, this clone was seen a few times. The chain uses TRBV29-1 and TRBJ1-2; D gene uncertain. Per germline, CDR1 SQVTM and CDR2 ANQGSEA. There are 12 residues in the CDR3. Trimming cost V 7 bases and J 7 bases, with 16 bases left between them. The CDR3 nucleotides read TGCAGCGGAAGGTTAGCGCCCGGTGGCTACACCTTC. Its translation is CSGRLAPGGYTF. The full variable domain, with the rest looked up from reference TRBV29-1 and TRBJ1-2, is SAVISQKPSRDICQRGTSLTIQCQVDSQVTMMFWYRQQPGQSLTLIATANQGSEATYESGFVIDKFPISRPNLTFSTLTVSNMSPEDSSIYLCSGRLAPGGYTFGSGTRLTVV.

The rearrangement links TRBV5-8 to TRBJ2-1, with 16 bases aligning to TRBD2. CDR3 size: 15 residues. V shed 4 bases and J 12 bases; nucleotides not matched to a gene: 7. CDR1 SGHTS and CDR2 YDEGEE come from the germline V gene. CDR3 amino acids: CASSRGLAGGQVQFF. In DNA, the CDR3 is TGTGCCAGCAGCCGGGGACTAGCGGGAGGGCAGGTGCAGTTCTTC.